This T cell receptor beta chain was recovered during a study of shared clonotypes between healthy human individuals. Findings of the study overall: A few donors had around 5% of their naive CD4 clonotypes in common. Donor clonotype sharing was expected to depend on sequencing depth.

The CDR3 totals 14 residues. CDR1 is SGHRS, CDR2 YFSETQ, per germline. The germline V and J ends were trimmed by 0 bases and 7 bases, with 11 bases remaining between them. The split of CD4+ cells yielded CD45RA+ naive and CD45RA-negative memory subsets. On this clone: Its target is not known. At the DNA level, this CDR3 is encoded by other sequences in the same sample as well.

TCRdb's copy holds only in-frame clones and misses some; the assay was immunoSEQ multiplex PCR. The table records 1,500,000 or so clones, about 98.5% of them present only once. V is TRBV5-1 and J is TRBJ1-5; unclear D gene. The clonotype was recovered from a man aged 30 to 39 in good health. Source material: naive CD4+ T cells sorted from blood. The subset is: CD45RA+ positively selected. The chain's CDR3 is CASSLDGSDQPQHF. CDR3 sequence (DNA): TGCGCCAGCAGCTTGGACGGGTCTGACCAGCCCCAGCATTTT.